Only a few counts were recorded for the clone carrying this T cell receptor beta chain. In the authors' workflow: Cell counts per sample came from amplifying reference gene primers. Measured with immunoSEQ multiplex PCR; TCRdb has only the in-frame clones, and not every one. V, J and clone size are taken as reported in that table, and D and trimming were inferred from the DNA itself. Among about 260,000 clones listed, less than 90% were seen once. The data originate from a study of blood T cell repertoires in COVID-19. On the study more broadly: The United States, Italy and Spain supplied acute and convalescent COVID-19 samples. T cells, B-cell-depleted T cells, or PBMCs supplied cDNA or gDNA.

What was sequenced was peripheral blood. This clonotype originated in a man aged 25-45 years with active or convalescent COVID-19.

CDR3: CASSPTRQGSYYGYTF. In DNA form, the CDR3 reads TGTGCCAGCTCACCCACACGACAGGGTTCGTATTATGGCTACACCTTC. This chain uses TRBV18 with TRBJ1-2, with 7 bases that match TRBD1. Germline trimming cut 3 bases from V and 5 bases from J; bases unmatched to any gene: 12. The CDR3 consists of 16 residues. Germline CDR1 and CDR2: KGHSH and LQKENI.